This record covers a single TCR beta chain. What it binds is not known. The sample originates from a study of regulatory and conventional T cells in RAG deficiency. Study-level points and caveats: Control T-cell subsets had markedly higher Shannon entropy and lower Simpson indices than RAG-deficient patients.

Genomic DNA came from blood regulatory T cells gated CD4+ CD25-high CD127-low. TCRdb's copy holds only in-frame clones and misses some; the assay was immunoSEQ multiplex PCR. The data show 8,000 or so clones, 80% to 95% seen once. From germline, CDR1 is MNHEY and CDR2 SVGAGI. The CDR3 runs to 13 residues. Trimming stripped 6 bases from V and 3 bases from J, with 9 bases between. These data were also reused for a study on regulatory T cells. That study adds: The primer mix had 52 TRBV and 13 TRBJ primers.

The J gene is TRBJ1-5, the V gene TRBV6-5, with D possibly TRBD1 on 5 matching bases. The receptor comes from a human donor in good health. Material: CD127- CD25+ CD4+ Tregs sorted from blood. CDR3 sequence (DNA): TGTGCCAGCAGCCGACAGTACAATCAGCCCCAGCATTTT. Its protein is CASSRQYNQPQHF.